The 29 T cell receptor beta chains below were found in one sample sequenced in a study of T cells after yellow fever vaccination. TCRdb itself ran the 5' RACE reads through MiXCR, one entry per CDR3 protein. The sample lists more than 350,000 distinct CDR3 sequences, around a tenth seen once, with more than 15% in the top ten. Specimen: PBMCs, collected on the day of the first yellow fever vaccination. These TCRs come from a man aged 18 to 30 who received the YFV17D yellow fever vaccine.

J is TRBJ1-2 and V is TRBV6-6; 7 bases are shared with TRBD1. The CDR3 runs to 13 residues. CDR1 MNHNY and CDR2 SVGAGI come from the germline V gene (reference sequence). The V and J ends lost 2 bases and 3 bases, in that order; junction bases with no gene match: 0. The DNA of the CDR3 is TGTGCCAGCAGTTACAGGGGGCACTATGGCTACACCTTC. It is translated as CASSYRGHYGYTF.

The chain has TRBV20-1 and TRBJ1-3; 7 bases are a match to TRBD1. Germline V gene lookup returns CDR1 DFQATT and CDR2 SNEGSKA (reference sequence). This CDR3 contains 14 residues. V was pared by 3 bases and J by 8 bases, with 10 bases of the junction left unmatched. The DNA for the CDR3 is TGCAGTGCTAGGTCGGTGACAGGGAGCCACACCATATATTTT. It yields the protein CSARSVTGSHTIYF.

This clonotype was picked up a small number of times. This chain connects TRBV6-2 or TRBV6-3 to TRBJ2-5, with 7 bases fitting TRBD1. Looked up from germline, CDR1 is MNHEY and CDR2 is SVGEGT. The ends lost 2 bases at V and 10 bases at J; junction bases unmatched: 16. This CDR3 has 16 residues. In DNA form, the CDR3 reads TGTGCCAGCAGTTACCCCCAGGCAGGGGGTCCAGTTGACCAGTACTTC. Its translation is CASSYPQAGGPVDQYF.

The chain carries TRBV27 and TRBJ2-7; no reliable D call. The germline V gene encodes CDR1 MNHEY and CDR2 SMNVEV (reference sequence). Trimming took off 4 bases at V and 0 bases at J, with 7 bases between the two ends. This CDR3 is 13 amino acids long. CDR3 nucleotide sequence: TGTGCCAGCAGTTCCGGGTACTCCTACGAGCAGTACTTC. Residues: CASSSGYSYEQYF.

This chain joins TRBV4-1 and TRBJ2-7; no definite D call. The CDR3 spans 16 residues. Deletions cut 0 bases from V and 2 bases from J, with 14 bases between. CDR1 is MGHRA and CDR2 is YSYEKL in the germline V gene. CDR3 DNA: TGCGCCAGCAGCCAAGATCCTCACTACGTTACCTACGAGCAGTACTTC. Its translation: CASSQDPHYVTYEQYF.

The chain uses TRBV7-9 and TRBJ2-3, with 8 bases fitting TRBD2. The CDR3 totals 16 residues. J gave up 6 bases and V 2 bases, and 10 bases lay outside the gene matches. CDR1 is SEHNR and CDR2 is FQNEAQ in the germline V gene (reference sequence). The CDR3 nucleotides are TGTGCCAGCAGCTTATCGAGGCGGGGGGCTCGGGATACGCAGTATTTT. It encodes CASSLSRRGARDTQYF.

This clonotype showed up many times. This chain uses TRBV6-1 with TRBJ1-1, with D unclear. Germline CDR1 is MNHNS and CDR2 is SASEGT. Trimming left V 5 bases short and J 4 bases short, with 17 bases between. This CDR3 spans 15 amino acids. In nucleotides, the CDR3 is TGTGCCAGCAGTAAGCGTCCCATTCCTGGCACTGAAGCTTTCTTT. It yields the protein CASSKRPIPGTEAFF.

This clonotype was picked up a small number of times. This sequence joins TRBV10-3 and TRBJ2-7; D uncertain. The CDR3 has 13 amino acids. V was cut by 4 bases and J by 6 bases, with 13 bases left in between. Germline V gene data show CDR1 as ENHRY and CDR2 as SYGVKD. The CDR3 DNA reads TGTGCCATCAGTGCTGCCCAGGCCGTCGAGCAGTACGTC. This gives the protein CAISAAQAVEQYV.

This clonotype was counted between two and nine times. The chain is built from TRBV5-1 and TRBJ2-3; 9 nucleotides match TRBD2. Germline V CDR1 and CDR2: SGHRS, YFSETQ. The CDR3 runs 15 residues. J was trimmed by 2 bases and V by 0 bases; bases with no gene match: 1. The CDR3 spells CASSLGGGDTDTQYF. The CDR3 DNA reads TGCGCCAGCAGCTTGGGCGGGGGGGACACAGATACGCAGTATTTT.

The table lists this clonotype with a few counts. This chain joins TRBV7-8 and TRBJ2-7, with 8 bases fitting TRBD1. Per the germline V gene, CDR1 is SGHVS and CDR2 is FQNEAQ. The CDR3 covers 14 residues. V was pared by 5 bases and J by 3 bases, with 6 bases of the junction left unmatched. The chain's CDR3 is CASSPRTGLYEQYV. The CDR3 DNA reads TGTGCCAGCAGCCCCAGGACAGGGCTCTACGAGCAGTACGTC.

This clonotype was counted a few times. The CDR3 sequence is CASSLGPSGGHSTDTQYF. The CDR3 DNA is TGCGCCAGCAGCTTGGGGCCTAGCGGGGGACATAGCACAGATACGCAGTATTTT. This chain uses TRBV5-1 with TRBJ2-3; TRBD2 agrees at 10 bases. The CDR3 consists of 18 residues. Trimming cost V 0 bases and J 0 bases; bases outside gene matches: 7. The germline CDR1 and CDR2 sequences are SGHRS and YFSETQ.

This chain joins TRBV5-5 and TRBJ2-7, with 7 bases identical to TRBD1. V lost 0 bases, J lost 6 bases, and 6 bases stayed unmatched. The CDR3 extends over 14 amino acids. Germline V CDR1 and CDR2: SGHKS, YYEKEE (reference sequence). The CDR3 DNA reads as TGTGCCAGCAGCTTGGCCGGGACAGTTGTCGAGCAGTACGTC. It specifies CASSLAGTVVEQYV.

V usage is TRBV29-1 and J usage is TRBJ1-1, with a weak D call TRBD1 (6 bases). V was clipped by 5 bases and J by 3 bases, with 13 bases between them. The CDR3 has 13 amino acids. CDR1 is SQVTM, CDR2 ANQGSEA, per germline. The CDR3 loop reads CSVHDRPDTEAFF. As DNA, the CDR3 is TGCAGCGTTCATGACAGGCCTGACACTGAAGCTTTCTTT.

This clonotype was observed a handful of times. The rearrangement joins TRBV7-2 to TRBJ1-6; the match to TRBD1 covers 7 bases. The CDR3 loop spans 14 amino acids. Per germline, CDR1 SGHTA and CDR2 FQGNSA. The V and J ends lost 5 bases and 7 bases, in that order; junction bases with no gene match: 5. CDR3 loop: CASSIGTVNSPLHF. The CDR3 nucleotides read TGTGCCAGCAGCATTGGGACAGTCAATTCACCCCTCCACTTT.

This clonotype was detected a few times. This chain connects TRBV7-9 to TRBJ2-7; D tentatively reads TRBD1 or TRBD2 (5 bases each). CDR3 length: 13 residues. The germline V gene encodes CDR1 SEHNR and CDR2 FQNEAQ (reference sequence). The V gene lost 6 bases and the J gene lost 2 bases, with 11 bases spanning the gap. The CDR3 DNA is TGTGCCAGCAGTGGGGGTGGGACCTACGAGCAGTACTTC. Translation: CASSGGGTYEQYF.

This clonotype was recorded many times. The chain combines TRBV27 with TRBJ1-5, with a possible D match to TRBD1 (5 bases). The germline V gene encodes CDR1 MNHEY and CDR2 SMNVEV (reference sequence). This CDR3 is built from 15 residues. Trimming removed 5 bases from V and 0 bases from J, with 11 bases in between. The CDR3 loop is CASSQGTYSNQPQHF. CDR3 coding DNA: TGTGCCAGCAGTCAGGGTACTTATAGCAATCAGCCCCAGCATTTT.

The rearrangement uses TRBV20-1 and TRBJ1-5, with unresolved D. CDR3 length: 13 amino acids. The ends were cut back, 0 bases at V and 2 bases at J, with 5 bases in the middle. Looked up from germline, CDR1 is DFQATT and CDR2 is SNEGSKA (reference sequence). The CDR3 bases are TGCAGTGCTAGAGAGGACGGCAATCAGCCCCAGCATTTT. Protein: CSAREDGNQPQHF.

This sequence joins TRBV7-8 and TRBJ2-5; 11 bases are a match to TRBD2. CDR1 SGHVS and CDR2 FQNEAQ come from the germline V gene. This CDR3 contains 18 residues. The J segment lost 7 bases and the V segment lost 6 bases, leaving 19 bases of the junction unmatched. The CDR3 loop is CASRIVYTSGGPEGTQYF. CDR3 nucleotide sequence: TGTGCCAGCAGGATAGTTTACACTAGCGGGGGCCCCGAAGGGACCCAGTACTTC.

The V call is TRBV18, the J call TRBJ2-1, with D possibly being TRBD1 or TRBD2 (6 bases each). There are 16 residues in the CDR3. Between the trimmed V and J ends, which lost 2 bases and 0 bases, there was a span of 11 bases. The V gene's germline CDR1 is KGHSH and CDR2 LQKENI. Written as DNA, the CDR3 is TGTGCCAGCTCACCAAAAGGGGGAGGCTCCTACAATGAGCAGTTCTTC. Translated, it gives CASSPKGGGSYNEQFF.

Concerning this clonotype itself: One base away lies a much larger clone, so this may be a sequencing read error. V gene TRBV5-5 combines with J gene TRBJ2-2; possibly TRBD1 or TRBD2 for D (6 bases each). Germline lookup yields CDR1 SGHKS and CDR2 YYEKEE (reference sequence). Trimming left V 4 bases short and J 4 bases short, with 14 bases between. This CDR3 has 15 amino acids. DNA for the CDR3: TGTGCCAGCAGCCCCGGGGGCCGTTCCACCGGGGAGCTGTTTTTT. Encoded protein: CASSPGGRSTGELFF.

This clonotype occurred a few times. The V and J genes are TRBV6-2 or TRBV6-3 and TRBJ2-1; possibly TRBD1 or TRBD2 for D (5 bases each). The CDR3 has 13 residues. The V end lost 7 bases, the J end lost 10 bases, and 17 bases lay between the germline ends. Germline V gene lookup returns CDR1 MNHEY and CDR2 SVGEGT. The CDR3 region has the DNA TGTGCCAGCACCCATGGGGGTTCGGGAGAGCAGTTCTTC. It specifies CASTHGGSGEQFF.

This clonotype was counted a few times. J is TRBJ2-3 and V is TRBV12-3 or TRBV12-4, with 7 bases aligning to TRBD2. CDR3 length equals 15 residues. Unmatched junction bases numbered 8, after V lost 3 bases and J lost 5 bases. CDR3 protein: CASSLGPGGIDTQYF. The CDR3 nucleotides read TGTGCCAGCAGTTTGGGACCCGGGGGGATAGATACGCAGTATTTT.

Note on this clonotype: At one of its ends the junction is not consistent with the germline gene, which may arise from a read error. The chain has TRBV20-1 and TRBJ2-1; D remains unclear. Germline V gives CDR1 DFQATT, CDR2 SNEGSKA (reference sequence). The CDR3 has 12 amino acids. CDR3 sequence reads: CSARALQFEQSF. CDR3 sequence (DNA): TGCAGTGCTAGGGCACTCCAGTTTGAGCAGTCCTTC.

V is TRBV12-3 or TRBV12-4 and J is TRBJ2-5; D is unclear. This CDR3 is 13 amino acids long. V dropped 0 bases and J dropped 2 bases, with 4 bases sitting between them. The DNA for the CDR3 is TGTGCCAGCAGTTTAGCGGTTCAAGAGACCCAGTACTTC. Residues: CASSLAVQETQYF.

This clonotype has just a few counts. DNA for the CDR3: TGTGCCAGTAGTCCCTCCACCCTTAGCAACGAGCAGTACTTC. This sequence encodes CASSPSTLSNEQYF. The chain couples TRBV19 to TRBJ2-7; no clear D. This CDR3 is built from 14 residues. From germline, CDR1 is LNHDA and CDR2 SQIVND (reference sequence). V was pared by 5 bases and J by 5 bases, with 16 bases between.

This clonotype has more than one count but fewer than ten. This chain connects TRBV7-2 to TRBJ2-1; 9 nucleotides line up with TRBD2. Germline CDR1 is SGHTA and CDR2 is FQGNSA. V shed 8 bases, J shed 6 bases, and the junction held 5 bases outside the gene matches. The CDR3 length is 13 residues. The CDR3 here is CASVLAGLNEQFF. In DNA, the CDR3 is TGTGCCAGCGTACTAGCGGGTCTCAATGAGCAGTTCTTC.

V usage is TRBV5-4 and J usage is TRBJ1-1; 7 nucleotides agree with TRBD1. In germline, CDR1 is SGHNT, CDR2 YYREEE (reference sequence). The CDR3 sequence is 13 residues long. V lost 4 bases, J lost 6 bases, and 6 bases stayed unmatched. The CDR3 DNA is TGTGCCAGCAGCCAAGGGGGCTGGGCTGAAGCTTTCTTT. It is translated as CASSQGGWAEAFF.

V gene TRBV5-4 combines with J gene TRBJ1-1, with 10 bases fitting TRBD1. J was trimmed by 6 bases and V by 3 bases; bases with no gene match: 11. The V gene's germline CDR1 is SGHNT and CDR2 YYREEE (reference sequence). The CDR3 contains 16 residues. DNA of the CDR3: TGTGCCAGCAGCTCGAATGACAGGGGGCAAGTATCTGAAGCTTTCTTT. Translating it yields CASSSNDRGQVSEAFF.

The chain carries TRBV18 and TRBJ1-1; unclear D gene. Trimming stripped 3 bases from V and 1 base from J, with 9 bases between. The CDR3 loop spans 14 amino acids. Germline V gives CDR1 KGHSH, CDR2 LQKENI. As DNA, the CDR3 is TGTGCCAGCTCACCGCTTGCGGGGAACACTGAAGCTTTCTTT. Protein product: CASSPLAGNTEAFF.